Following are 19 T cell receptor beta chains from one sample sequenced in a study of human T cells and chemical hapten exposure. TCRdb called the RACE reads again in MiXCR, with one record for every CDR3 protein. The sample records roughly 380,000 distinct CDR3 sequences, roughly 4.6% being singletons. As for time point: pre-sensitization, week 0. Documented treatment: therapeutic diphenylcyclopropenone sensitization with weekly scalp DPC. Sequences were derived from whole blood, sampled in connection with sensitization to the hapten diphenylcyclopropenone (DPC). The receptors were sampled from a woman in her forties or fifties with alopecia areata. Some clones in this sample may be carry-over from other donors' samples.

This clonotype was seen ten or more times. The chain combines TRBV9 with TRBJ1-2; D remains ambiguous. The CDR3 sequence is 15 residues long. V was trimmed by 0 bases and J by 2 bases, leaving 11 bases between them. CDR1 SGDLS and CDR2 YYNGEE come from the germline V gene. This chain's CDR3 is CASSVEVGLNYGYTF. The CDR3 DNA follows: TGTGCCAGCAGCGTAGAGGTAGGGCTGAACTATGGCTACACCTTC.

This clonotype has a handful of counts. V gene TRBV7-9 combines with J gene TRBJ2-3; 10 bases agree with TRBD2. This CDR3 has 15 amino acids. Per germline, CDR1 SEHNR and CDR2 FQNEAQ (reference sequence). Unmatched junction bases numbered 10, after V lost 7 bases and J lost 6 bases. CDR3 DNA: TGTGCCAGCATGCGAAGCGGGGGGGCGGAGGATACGCAGTATTTT. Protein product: CASMRSGGAEDTQYF. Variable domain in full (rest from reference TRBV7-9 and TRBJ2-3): DTGVSQNPRHKITKRGQNVTFRCDPISEHNRLYWYRQTLGQGPEFLTYFQNEAQLEKSRLLSDRFSAERPKGSFSTLEIQRTEQGDSAMYLCASMRSGGAEDTQYFGPGTRLTVL.

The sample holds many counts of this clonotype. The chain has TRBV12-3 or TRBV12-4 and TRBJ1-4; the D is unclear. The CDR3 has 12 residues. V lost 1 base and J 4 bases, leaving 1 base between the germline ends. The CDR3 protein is CASSLVNEKLFF. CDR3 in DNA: TGTGCCAGCAGTTTAGTTAATGAAAAACTGTTTTTT.

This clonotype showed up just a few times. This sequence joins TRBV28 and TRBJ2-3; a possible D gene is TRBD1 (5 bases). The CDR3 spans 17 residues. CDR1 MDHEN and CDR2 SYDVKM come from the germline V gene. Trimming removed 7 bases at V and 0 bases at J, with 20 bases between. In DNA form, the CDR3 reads TGTGCCAGCACCCCTCCGTCGGTAGGGGTTAGCACAGATACGCAGTATTTT. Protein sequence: CASTPPSVGVSTDTQYF.

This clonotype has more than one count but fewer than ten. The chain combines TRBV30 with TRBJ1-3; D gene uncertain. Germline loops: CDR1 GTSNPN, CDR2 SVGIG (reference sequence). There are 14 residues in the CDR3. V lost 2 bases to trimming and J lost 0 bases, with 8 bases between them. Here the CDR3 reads CAWSITVSGNTIYF. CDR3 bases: TGTGCCTGGAGTATTACAGTCTCTGGAAACACCATATATTTT. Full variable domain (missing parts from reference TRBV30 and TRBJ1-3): SQTIHQWPATLVQPVGSPLSLECTVEGTSNPNLYWYRQAAGRGLQLLFYSVGIGQISSEVPQNLSASRPQDRQFILSSKKLLLSDSGFYLCAWSITVSGNTIYFGEGSWLTVV.

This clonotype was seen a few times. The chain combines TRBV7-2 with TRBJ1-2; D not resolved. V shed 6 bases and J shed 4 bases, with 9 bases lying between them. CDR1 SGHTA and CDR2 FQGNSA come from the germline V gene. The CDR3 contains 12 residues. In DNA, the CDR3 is TGTGCCAGCAGTTCAATTGGCTATGGCTACACCTTC. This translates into CASSSIGYGYTF.

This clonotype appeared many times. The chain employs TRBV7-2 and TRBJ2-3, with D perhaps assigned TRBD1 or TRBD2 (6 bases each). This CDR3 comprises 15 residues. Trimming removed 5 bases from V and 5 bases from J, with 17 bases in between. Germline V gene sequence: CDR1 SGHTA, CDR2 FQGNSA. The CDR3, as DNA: TGTGCCAGCAGCCAGACCCGGGGGCAGGTAGATACGCAGTATTTT. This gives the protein CASSQTRGQVDTQYF.

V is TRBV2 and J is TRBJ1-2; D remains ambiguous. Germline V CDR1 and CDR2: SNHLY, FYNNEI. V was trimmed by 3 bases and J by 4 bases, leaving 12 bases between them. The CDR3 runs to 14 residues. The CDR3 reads CASSEQEGTYGYTF. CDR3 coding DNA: TGTGCCAGCAGTGAGCAAGAGGGCACCTATGGCTACACCTTC. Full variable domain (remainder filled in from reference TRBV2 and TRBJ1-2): EPEVTQTPSHQVTQMGQEVILRCVPISNHLYFYWYRQILGQKVEFLVSFYNNEISEKSEIFDDQFSVERPDGSNFTLKIRSTKLEDSAMYFCASSEQEGTYGYTFGSGTRLTVV.

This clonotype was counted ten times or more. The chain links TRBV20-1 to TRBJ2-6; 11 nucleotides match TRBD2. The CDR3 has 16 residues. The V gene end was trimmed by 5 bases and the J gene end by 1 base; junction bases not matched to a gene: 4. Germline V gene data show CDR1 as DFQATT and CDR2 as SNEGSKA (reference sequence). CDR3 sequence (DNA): TGCAGTGCTCCCCGACTAGCGGGATCTGGGGCCAACGTCCTGACTTTC. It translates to CSAPRLAGSGANVLTF.

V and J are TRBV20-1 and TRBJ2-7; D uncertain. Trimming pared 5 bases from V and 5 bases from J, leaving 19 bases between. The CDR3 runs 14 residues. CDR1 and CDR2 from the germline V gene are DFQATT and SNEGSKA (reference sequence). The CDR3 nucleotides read TGCAGTGCTCTGGAAGCGACACGAGACAACGAGCAGTACTTC. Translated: CSALEATRDNEQYF.

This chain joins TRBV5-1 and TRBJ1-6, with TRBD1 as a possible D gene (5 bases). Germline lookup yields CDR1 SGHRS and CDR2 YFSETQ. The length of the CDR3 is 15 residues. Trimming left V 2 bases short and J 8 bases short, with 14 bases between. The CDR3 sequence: CASSFWGVLDSPLHF. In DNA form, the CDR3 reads TGCGCCAGCAGCTTCTGGGGGGTCTTGGATTCACCCCTCCACTTT.

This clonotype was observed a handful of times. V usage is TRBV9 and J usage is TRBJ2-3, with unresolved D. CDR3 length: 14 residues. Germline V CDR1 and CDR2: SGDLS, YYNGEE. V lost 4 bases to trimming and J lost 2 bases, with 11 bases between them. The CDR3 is CASSPHGDTDTQYF. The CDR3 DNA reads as TGTGCCAGCAGCCCCCACGGCGACACAGATACGCAGTATTTT.

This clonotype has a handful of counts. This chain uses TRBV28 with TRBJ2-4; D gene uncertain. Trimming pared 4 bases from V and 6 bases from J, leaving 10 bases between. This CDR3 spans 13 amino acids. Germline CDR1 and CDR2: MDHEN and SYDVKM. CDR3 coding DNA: TGTGCCAGCAGTTCCCCCGAGATAAACATTCAGTACTTC. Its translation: CASSSPEINIQYF.

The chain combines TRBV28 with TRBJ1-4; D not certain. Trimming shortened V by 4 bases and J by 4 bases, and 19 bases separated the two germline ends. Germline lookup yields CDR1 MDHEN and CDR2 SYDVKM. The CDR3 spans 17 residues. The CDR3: CASSSPNRQPFNEKLFF. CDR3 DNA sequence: TGTGCCAGCAGTTCTCCTAATCGGCAGCCTTTTAATGAAAAACTGTTTTTT.

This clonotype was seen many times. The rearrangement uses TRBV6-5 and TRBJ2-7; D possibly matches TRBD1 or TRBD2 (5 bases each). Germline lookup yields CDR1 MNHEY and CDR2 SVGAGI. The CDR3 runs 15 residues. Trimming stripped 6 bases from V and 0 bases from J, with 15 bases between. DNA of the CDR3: TGTGCCAGCAGCCCAGACAGCGGCAGCTCCTACGAGCAGTACTTC. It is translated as CASSPDSGSSYEQYF.

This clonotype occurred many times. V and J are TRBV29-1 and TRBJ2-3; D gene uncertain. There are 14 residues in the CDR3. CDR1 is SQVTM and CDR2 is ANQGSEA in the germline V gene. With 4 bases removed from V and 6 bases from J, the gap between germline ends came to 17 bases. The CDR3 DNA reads TGCAGCGTTGTGGATGGATTTTTCACGGATACGCAGTATTTT. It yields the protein CSVVDGFFTDTQYF.

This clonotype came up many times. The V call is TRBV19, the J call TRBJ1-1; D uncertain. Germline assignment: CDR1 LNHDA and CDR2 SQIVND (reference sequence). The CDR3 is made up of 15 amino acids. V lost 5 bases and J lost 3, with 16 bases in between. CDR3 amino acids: CASSPGPLEYTEAFF. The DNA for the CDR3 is TGTGCCAGTAGTCCAGGACCCCTGGAGTACACTGAAGCTTTCTTT.

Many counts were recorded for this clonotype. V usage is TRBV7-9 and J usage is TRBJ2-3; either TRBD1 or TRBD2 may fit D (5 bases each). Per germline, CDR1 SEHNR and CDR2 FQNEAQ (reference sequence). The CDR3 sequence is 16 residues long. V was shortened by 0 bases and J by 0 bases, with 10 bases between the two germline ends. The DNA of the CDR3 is TGTGCCAGCAGCTTAGCCCCCGGGGCTAGCACAGATACGCAGTATTTT. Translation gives CASSLAPGASTDTQYF. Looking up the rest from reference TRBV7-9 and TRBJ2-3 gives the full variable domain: DTGVSQNPRHKITKRGQNVTFRCDPISEHNRLYWYRQTLGQGPEFLTYFQNEAQLEKSRLLSDRFSAERPKGSFSTLEIQRTEQGDSAMYLCASSLAPGASTDTQYFGPGTRLTVL.

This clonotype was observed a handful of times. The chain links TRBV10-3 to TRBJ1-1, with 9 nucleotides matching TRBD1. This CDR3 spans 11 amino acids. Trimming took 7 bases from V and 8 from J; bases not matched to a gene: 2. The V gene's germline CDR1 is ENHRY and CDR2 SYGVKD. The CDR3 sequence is CAIKGQGEAFF. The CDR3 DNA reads TGTGCCATCAAGGGACAGGGCGAAGCTTTCTTT.